The 20 T cell receptor beta chains listed next were all sequenced from one sample in a study of response to subunit inactivated influenza vaccine. In TCRdb, the RT-PCR reads were re-called with MiXCR into one record per CDR3 protein. The sample has 200,000 to 250,000 distinct CDR3 sequences; about 12% are singletons. This specimen was non-naive T cells sorted from PBMCs, taken 14 days before vaccination. Every receptor here comes from a man between 50 and 59 years old who received an inactivated influenza vaccine.

V gene TRBV6-2 or TRBV6-3 combines with J gene TRBJ2-2, with 7 bases lining up with TRBD1. CDR3 size: 17 residues. The ends lost 2 bases at V and 4 bases at J; junction bases unmatched: 10. Germline loops: CDR1 MNHEY, CDR2 SVGEGT. CDR3 nucleotides: TGTGCCAGCAGTTACAAAGGGGGACAGCCCTTCACCGGGGAGCTGTTTTTT. Translating it yields CASSYKGGQPFTGELFF.

This clonotype was detected many times. CDR3: CASSPGGSGANVLTF. Written as DNA, the CDR3 is TGTGCCAGCAGCCCCGGGGGTTCTGGGGCCAACGTCCTGACTTTC. This chain links TRBV7-2 with TRBJ2-6; D is perhaps TRBD2 (6 bases). CDR1 and CDR2 from the germline V gene are SGHTA and FQGNSA. This CDR3 spans 15 amino acids. The germline V and J ends were trimmed by 5 bases and 1 base, with 9 bases remaining between them.

This clonotype has at least ten counts. V usage is TRBV7-9 and J usage is TRBJ2-3; 7 bases align to TRBD1. Per the germline V gene, CDR1 is SEHNR and CDR2 is FQNEAQ (reference sequence). The CDR3 covers 16 residues. Germline trimming cut 5 bases from V and 1 base from J; bases unmatched to any gene: 9. DNA for the CDR3: TGTGCCAGCAGCGCCCAACAGGGGAGCGGCACAGATACGCAGTATTTT. It is translated as CASSAQQGSGTDTQYF.

The sample holds a few counts of this clonotype. Germline is not matched at one junction end, which may reflect a read error. The gene calls are TRBV7-2 and TRBJ2-5; D may be TRBD1 (6 bases). This CDR3 has 14 amino acids. The germline CDR1 and CDR2 sequences are SGHTA and FQGNSA. The CDR3 nucleotides read TGTGCCAGCAGCCCTCCGACGAGGACAGAGGCCCAGTACTTC. Protein product: CASSPPTRTEAQYF.

There are a few counts of this clonotype. J is TRBJ1-6 and V is TRBV5-1; D perhaps matches TRBD1 (5 bases). Trimming took 5 bases from V and 10 from J, leaving 16 bases between them. Per germline, CDR1 SGHRS and CDR2 YFSETQ. This CDR3 is 14 amino acids long. This CDR3 reads CASRRDPPTSPLHF. CDR3 DNA: TGCGCCAGCAGGCGGGACCCTCCGACCTCACCCCTCCACTTT.

Only one count was recorded for this clonotype. The germline gene is not matched at one end of the junction; a read error may be the cause. The chain uses TRBV5-1 and TRBJ2-5; D is possibly TRBD1 or TRBD2 (5 bases each). The CDR3 has 14 amino acids. The germline V gene encodes CDR1 SGHRS and CDR2 YFSETQ. This chain's CDR3 is CASRRDGWGETQHF. The CDR3 DNA sequence: TGCGCCAGCAGAAGGGACGGATGGGGAGAGACCCAGCACTTC. The full variable domain, with the rest looked up from reference TRBV5-1 and TRBJ2-5, is KAGVTQTPRYLIKTRGQQVTLSCSPISGHRSVSWYQQTPGQGLQFLFEYFSETQRNKGNFPGRFSGRQFSNSRSEMNVSTLELGDSALYLCASRRDGWGETQHFGPGTRLLVL.

This clonotype was seen many times. In nucleotides, the CDR3 is TGCGCCAGCAGCCAAGATACAGGGATCTATGGCTACACCTTC. Encoded protein: CASSQDTGIYGYTF. The chain links TRBV4-1 to TRBJ1-2, with D maybe TRBD1 (6 bases). The ends were cut back, 0 bases at V and 4 bases at J, with 9 bases in the middle. The germline gives CDR1 MGHRA, CDR2 YSYEKL. This CDR3 is 14 amino acids long.

The count of this clonotype is one. The CDR3 nucleotides read TGTGCCAGCACTTCCGCGGGGGCCCTCACAGATACGCAGTATTTT. Protein sequence: CASTSAGALTDTQYF. The rearrangement links TRBV9 to TRBJ2-3, with a weak D call TRBD2 (7 bases). V was cut by 6 bases and J by 2 bases, with 16 bases left in between. CDR1 is SGDLS and CDR2 is YYNGEE in the germline V gene. CDR3 length equals 15 residues.

This clonotype was observed a few times. This chain links TRBV5-1 with TRBJ2-1; maybe TRBD2 (5 bases). CDR3 length equals 15 residues. Trimming took off 0 bases at V and 7 bases at J, with 14 bases between the two ends. Germline V gene sequence: CDR1 SGHRS, CDR2 YFSETQ. The CDR3 protein is CASSLDPGKVNEQFF. In DNA form, the CDR3 reads TGCGCCAGCAGCTTGGACCCGGGAAAAGTAAATGAGCAGTTCTTC.

Concerning this clonotype itself: The junction departs from germline at one end; a sequencing error may be responsible. The chain recombines TRBV7-2 with TRBJ2-2, with D possibly matching TRBD1 (6 bases). The V gene's germline CDR1 is SGHTA and CDR2 FQGNSA. The CDR3 totals 12 residues. CDR3: CASSLERGGLFF. CDR3 bases: TGTGCCAGCAGCTTAGAAAGAGGGGGGCTGTTTTTT.

This clonotype has only one observation. This chain joins TRBV19 and TRBJ2-5, with a tentative D call TRBD1 (7 bases). Germline V lookup: CDR1 LNHDA, CDR2 SQIVND (reference sequence). Trimming pared 8 bases from V and 5 bases from J, leaving 15 bases between. The CDR3 is 13 residues long. The CDR3 is CASGTGDLETQYF. CDR3 DNA: TGTGCCAGTGGAACAGGGGACTTGGAGACCCAGTACTTC.

This clonotype ranks as medium-sized. The genes are TRBV6-2 or TRBV6-3 and TRBJ2-1; TRBD1 might be the D (5 bases). The length of the CDR3 is 11 residues. Germline CDR1 is MNHEY and CDR2 is SVGEGT. With 6 bases removed from V and 5 bases from J, the gap between germline ends came to 5 bases. The CDR3, as DNA: TGTGCCAGCAGCAGGGACAATGAGCAGTTCTTC. Protein sequence: CASSRDNEQFF.

This clonotype turned up a few times. The CDR3 here is CASWTLSNQPQHF. The CDR3 nucleotides read TGTGCCAGTTGGACCCTCTCCAATCAGCCCCAGCATTTT. The V call is TRBV27, the J call TRBJ1-5; D unresolved. CDR1 is MNHEY and CDR2 is SMNVEV in the germline V gene (reference sequence). The CDR3 is made up of 13 amino acids. V shed 9 bases and J shed 3 bases, with 12 bases lying between them.

Concerning this clonotype itself: Without the conserved terminal phenylalanine or tryptophan, this CDR3 likely stems from a read error. V is TRBV10-3 and J is TRBJ2-1; TRBD2 matches at 9 bases. The V and J ends lost 4 bases and 5 bases, in that order; junction bases with no gene match: 9. Germline V gene sequence: CDR1 ENHRY, CDR2 SYGVKD. The CDR3 has 16 residues. For the CDR3, the DNA is TGTGCCATCAGTGTCCGGAGCGGGAGGTCGGACAATGAGCAGTTCCTC. Its translation is CAISVRSGRSDNEQFL.

This clonotype was observed many times. The V gene is TRBV20-1, the J gene TRBJ2-5; 10 bases match TRBD2. Germline V gene sequence: CDR1 DFQATT, CDR2 SNEGSKA (reference sequence). CDR3 length: 14 amino acids. The V and J ends lost 6 bases and 5 bases, in that order; junction bases with no gene match: 9. The CDR3 sequence is CSATKREGRETQYF. As DNA, the CDR3 is TGCAGTGCAACCAAGCGGGAGGGCCGCGAGACCCAGTACTTC.

This clonotype was counted between two and nine times. This chain links TRBV7-6 with TRBJ2-3, with no clear D. The CDR3 length is 14 residues. V lost 5 bases and J lost 3, with 12 bases in between. Germline loops: CDR1 SGHVS, CDR2 FNYEAQ. The CDR3 coding sequence is TGTGCCAGCAGCCCTCTCCAAGGAACAGATACGCAGTATTTT. Translated, it gives CASSPLQGTDTQYF.

This clonotype showed up many times. The J gene is TRBJ2-1, the V gene TRBV6-2 or TRBV6-3; D is unclear. Germline V gene sequence: CDR1 MNHEY, CDR2 SVGEGT. The CDR3 has 11 amino acids. Trimming removed 5 bases at V and 9 bases at J, with 8 bases between. CDR3 sequence: CASSPLFEQFF. CDR3 nucleotides: TGTGCCAGCAGTCCCTTGTTTGAGCAGTTCTTC.

This clonotype was found a few times. The gene calls are TRBV20-1 and TRBJ2-2, with 8 bases lining up with TRBD2. The CDR3 has 15 amino acids. The V gene end was trimmed by 2 bases and the J gene end by 4 bases; junction bases not matched to a gene: 6. The germline gives CDR1 DFQATT, CDR2 SNEGSKA (reference sequence). CDR3 in DNA: TGCAGTGCTAGACGGCGGGAGGCGGGCACCGGGGAGCTGTTTTTT. Its translation: CSARRREAGTGELFF.

This clonotype appeared a few times. The chain combines TRBV7-2 with TRBJ2-7, with D possibly TRBD2 on 8 matching bases. The CDR3 length is 15 residues. Trimming cost V 5 bases and J 0 bases, with 14 bases left between them. The V gene's germline CDR1 is SGHTA and CDR2 FQGNSA. In nucleotides, the CDR3 is TGTGCCAGCAGCCAGCGGGGGACAGCCTCCTACGAGCAGTACTTC. It specifies CASSQRGTASYEQYF.

The chain uses TRBV18 and TRBJ1-2, with 9 bases that match TRBD1. The CDR3 contains 14 residues. The ends lost 3 bases at V and 4 bases at J; junction bases unmatched: 3. Germline V lookup: CDR1 KGHSH, CDR2 LQKENI. The CDR3 protein is CASSPRTGVYGYTF. Written as DNA, the CDR3 is TGTGCCAGCTCACCCCGGACAGGGGTCTATGGCTACACCTTC.